This T cell receptor beta chain was identified in a study of metastatic and nonmetastatic thyroid tumors (dated by TCRdb to 2018 to 2020). Study-level background: Repertoires from peripheral blood and from tumor or nodule tissue samples of malignant and benign thyroid patients were compared.

No patient had received any treatment before thyroid surgery. Using T-cell receptor beta sequencing, the researchers looked back retrospectively at clinical samples from patients, gathered between about 2011 and 2019. In regard to this clone: Its antigen is unknown. No much larger clone is present one base from it, and per-base qualities are unavailable.

Libraries were prepared through PCR. Sequencing took place on an Illumina HiSeq 4000. The TCR beta-chain CDR3 region of each patient was profiled by high-throughput sequencing. The paper's processing steps were these. The researchers built a classifier to tell apart papillary thyroid cancer patients with distant metastasis, based on CDR3 differences among clinicopathological groups. The Shannon index was used to assess repertoire diversity, and the Morisita-Horn index was used to assess tumor-blood repertoire similarity. TCRdb reprocessed the public reads (quality trimming at Q25 with fastp, clone calling with MiXCR) and kept in-frame beta chains. TCRdb's processing, not the authors' own work, is the source of the V and J calls. The sample profile shows 4,000 to 5,000 clones; less than 30% of them were found once. Approximately 10% of the sample is taken by the ten largest. Germline trimming: 2 bases from V, 6 bases from J; junction bases outside gene matches: 12. Reading from cysteine to phenylalanine, the CDR3 counts 18 amino acids. Only the CDR3 part of the read is kept: 54 bases, read in frame from the first base. Reading the germline V gene gives CDR1 SGDLS and CDR2 YYNGEE.

What the study reported, not specific to this receptor: In both blood and tumor samples, malignant tumors were reported to have significantly higher TCR beta diversity than benign nodules.

Here the chain combines TRBV9 and TRBJ2-3; 13 nucleotides in the junction match TRBD2. The TCR originated in a female donor with papillary thyroid cancer or a benign thyroid nodule (not recorded which). Some clones in this sample may be carry-over from other donors' samples. The material sequenced was adjacent normal tissue. This receptor carries the CDR3 CASSVGAMTSGGSDTQYF. The DNA sequence follows: TGTGCCAGCAGCGTGGGAGCCATGACTAGCGGGGGGTCGGATACGCAGTATTTT.